What follows are 10 T cell receptor beta chains derived from one specimen sequenced in a study of shared clonotypes between healthy human individuals. Profiled with immunoSEQ multiplex PCR; TCRdb holds only in-frame clones, not every one. This table has about 700,000 clones, approximately 79% appearing once. Sequencing was performed on memory CD4+ T cells sorted from blood. Subset defined: CD45RA-negative fraction. The receptors shown here come from a woman in her twenties or thirties in good health.

The chain combines TRBV7-8 with TRBJ2-5, with TRBD1 matching over 8 bases. V dropped 5 bases and J dropped 2; count of bases not matched to a gene: 10. The length of the CDR3 is 16 residues. The germline V gene has CDR1 SGHVS and CDR2 FQNEAQ. CDR3 sequence: CASSTRQGPRQETQYF. The DNA of the CDR3 is TGTGCCAGCAGCACCAGACAGGGGCCCCGACAAGAGACCCAGTACTTC.

About this clone itself: This sample includes further DNA sequences coding for the same CDR3. This rearrangement joins TRBV11-2 to TRBJ2-1; TRBD1 agrees at 11 bases. This CDR3 is built from 17 residues. Losses at the gene ends were 0 bases for V and 4 bases for J; bases not matched to a gene: 5. Per the germline V gene, CDR1 is SGHAT and CDR2 is FQNNGV. CDR3 in amino acids: CASSLDWGTGGYNEQFF. The CDR3 coding sequence is TGTGCCAGCAGCTTAGATTGGGGGACAGGGGGTTACAATGAGCAGTTCTTC.

The chain couples TRBV5-6 to TRBJ2-2; TRBD2 matches 7 bases. CDR1 and CDR2 from the germline V gene are SGHDT and YYEEEE. The CDR3 has 16 amino acids. After removal of 1 base from V and 0 bases from J, the junction contained 3 bases not matched to a gene. CDR3 in amino acids: CASSLLLATNTGELFF. The CDR3, as DNA: TGTGCCAGCAGCTTGCTACTAGCGACGAACACCGGGGAGCTGTTTTTT.

This chain connects TRBV4-2 to TRBJ2-1; 8 bases map to TRBD2. CDR3 length: 17 residues. After removal of 5 bases from V and 4 bases from J, the junction contained 13 bases not matched to a gene. Per the germline V gene, CDR1 is LGHNA and CDR2 is YNFKEQ. In nucleotides, the CDR3 is TGTGCCAGCAGCGACCCCAGTGCGGGAGGAAGGTACAATGAGCAGTTCTTC. Its translation: CASSDPSAGGRYNEQFF.

The chain couples TRBV28 to TRBJ1-1, with D perhaps matching TRBD1 (5 bases). The germline CDR1 and CDR2 sequences are MDHEN and SYDVKM. V was trimmed by 6 bases and J by 5 bases, leaving 22 bases between them. The length of the CDR3 is 16 residues. The CDR3 loop is CASSRETDPGATEAFF. Here the CDR3 DNA reads TGTGCCAGCAGCCGCGAGACAGACCCTGGGGCGACTGAAGCTTTCTTT.

J is TRBJ2-1 and V is TRBV6-6; TRBD1 matches 8 bases. This CDR3 spans 15 amino acids. CDR1 is MNHNY and CDR2 is SVGAGI in the germline V gene (reference sequence). V was pared by 7 bases and J by 6 bases, with 11 bases of the junction left unmatched. CDR3 in DNA: TGTGCCAGCACCTCGACAGGGGTTGGGTCCAATGAGCAGTTCTTC. It specifies CASTSTGVGSNEQFF.

J is TRBJ1-1 and V is TRBV7-8; perhaps TRBD1 as D (6 bases). Germline V CDR1 and CDR2: SGHVS, FQNEAQ. Trimming stripped 5 bases from V and 7 bases from J, with 11 bases between. The CDR3 runs to 12 residues. DNA of the CDR3: TGTGCCAGCAGCCCCAAAGGGGGTGAAGCTTTCTTT. Translation gives CASSPKGGEAFF.

This rearrangement joins TRBV27 to TRBJ1-4; D might be TRBD1 (5 bases). Germline V CDR1 and CDR2: MNHEY, SMNVEV (reference sequence). The CDR3 has 15 residues. Trimming stripped 2 bases from V and 1 base from J, with 8 bases between. The CDR3 reads CASSLQGLTNEKLFF. CDR3 DNA sequence: TGTGCCAGCAGTTTACAGGGACTAACTAATGAAAAACTGTTTTTT.

The V and J genes are TRBV7-3 and TRBJ2-2; D may be TRBD1 (7 bases). The CDR3 is 16 amino acids. CDR1 is SGHTA and CDR2 is FQGTGA in the germline V gene. V was cut by 6 bases and J by 4 bases, with 18 bases left in between. The CDR3 nucleotides are TGTGCCAGCAGTCAACCCAGGGGGGCGAGCACCGGGGAGCTGTTTTTT. This translates into CASSQPRGASTGELFF.

This chain uses TRBV6-5 with TRBJ2-7; 7 positions match TRBD1. The germline V gene encodes CDR1 MNHEY and CDR2 SVGAGI. The V and J ends lost 0 bases and 6 bases, in that order; junction bases with no gene match: 8. This CDR3 region has 15 residues. The CDR3 loop reads CASSYSRQGVGEQYF. DNA for the CDR3: TGTGCCAGCAGTTACTCCCGCCAGGGGGTAGGCGAGCAGTACTTC.